Sequencing of this TCR beta chain was carried out in a study of siplizumab effects on memory and regulatory T cells (dated 2019 in TCRdb). Background for the entire study: The study looked at the effect of siplizumab, an anti-CD2 antibody, on alloreactive T-cell subsets in allogeneic mixed lymphocyte reactions made from human PBMCs.

The library was built by means of the immunoSEQ multiplex PCR assay. Each sample had 85,000 to 100,000 TCR templates assayed by the deep sequencing platform. Genomic DNA extracted from sorted T cells was used for TCRbeta CDR3 sequencing. The authors' analysis ran thus. The R programming language was used for clonal analysis of TCRbeta CDR3 data. Comparing unstimulated samples against CFSE-low samples taken after the reaction was how alloreactive CD4+ and CD8+ clones were defined. Regulatory or non-regulatory origin of alloreactive CD4+ clones was assigned by matching sequences to the sorted unstimulated Treg and non-Treg repertoires. TCRdb limited this immuneACCESS table to in-frame rearrangements with V and J called. A share of clones is missing; checked studies link under half to unresolved V genes, and the rest is unexplained. V and J calls plus clone size are reproduced from that table; the DNA served to infer D and trimming. The sample includes some 90,000 clones, with about 90% observed a single time. More than 14% of the sample is taken by the ten largest.

Sorted unstimulated T cells and proliferating T cells recovered from mixed lymphocyte reactions underwent TCRbeta CDR3 sequencing. Fresh whole blood from around 10 HLA-typed healthy donors was used as the source from which PBMCs were isolated. This clone appeared a single time. The target of this receptor is not known. No quality values exist for individual bases; no much larger clone is one base distant. Overall study outcomes, separate from this receptor: No functional confirmation was obtained for the suppressive function of proliferating Tregs from siplizumab cultures. Compared with memory T cells, unstimulated naive T cells appeared more diverse, and naive cells seemed to make a substantial contribution to the alloresponse. Of the alloreactive CD4+ clones that could be mapped, the Treg-derived share averaged about 63% with siplizumab compared with 26.9% in control reactions. The cumulative frequency of alloreactive sequences traceable to unstimulated CD4+ memory T cells was significantly reduced by siplizumab. Because sequences at frequencies below about 10^-5 were poorly captured, only a minor fraction of alloreactive clones could be mapped back to unstimulated subsets. Roughly 75-96% of proliferating CD4+ or CD8+ clones could not be assigned a naive or memory phenotype.

The germline V gene sets CDR1 to SGHTA and CDR2 to FQGTGA. Inclusive of the bounding cysteine and phenylalanine, the CDR3 is 15 residues long. Only the CDR3 DNA stays, 45 bases, in frame from base 1. Cut back by 5 bases and 0 bases, the V and J ends lie 11 bases apart. The sequenced material came from CD4+ T cells sorted from blood. This sequence originates from a human donor in good health. The V and J segments used are TRBV7-3 and TRBJ2-1, with TRBD1 tentatively as D gene (6 bases match). The CDR3 here reads CASSLDSYSYNEQFF. In nucleotide form, the sequence is TGTGCCAGCAGCCTGGACAGTTACTCCTACAATGAGCAGTTCTTC.